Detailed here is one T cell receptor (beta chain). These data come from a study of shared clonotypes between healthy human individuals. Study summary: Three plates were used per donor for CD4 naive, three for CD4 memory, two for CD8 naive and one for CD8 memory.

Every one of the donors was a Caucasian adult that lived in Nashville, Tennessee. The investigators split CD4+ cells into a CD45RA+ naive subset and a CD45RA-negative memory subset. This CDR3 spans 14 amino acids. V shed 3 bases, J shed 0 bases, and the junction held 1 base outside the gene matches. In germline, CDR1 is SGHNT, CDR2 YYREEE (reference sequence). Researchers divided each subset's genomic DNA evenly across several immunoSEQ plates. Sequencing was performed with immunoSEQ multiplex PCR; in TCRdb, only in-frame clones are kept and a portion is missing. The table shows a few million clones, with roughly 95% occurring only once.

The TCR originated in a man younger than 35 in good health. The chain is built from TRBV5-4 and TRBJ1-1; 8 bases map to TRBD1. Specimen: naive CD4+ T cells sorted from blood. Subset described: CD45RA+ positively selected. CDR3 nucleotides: TGTGCCAGCAGCTCGGACAGGGTGAACACTGAAGCTTTCTTT. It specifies CASSSDRVNTEAFF.